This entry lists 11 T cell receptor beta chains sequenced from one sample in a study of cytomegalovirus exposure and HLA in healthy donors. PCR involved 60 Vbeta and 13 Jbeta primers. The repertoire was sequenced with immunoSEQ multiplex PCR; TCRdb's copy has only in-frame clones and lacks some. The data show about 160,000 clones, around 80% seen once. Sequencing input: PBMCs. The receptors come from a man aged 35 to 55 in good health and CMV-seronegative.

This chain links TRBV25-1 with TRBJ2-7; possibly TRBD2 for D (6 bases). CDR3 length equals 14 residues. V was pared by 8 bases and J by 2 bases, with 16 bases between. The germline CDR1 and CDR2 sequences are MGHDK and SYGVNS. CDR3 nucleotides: TGTGCCAGCTCCACCGGGGGAAGCGCCTACGAGCAGTACTTC. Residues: CASSTGGSAYEQYF.

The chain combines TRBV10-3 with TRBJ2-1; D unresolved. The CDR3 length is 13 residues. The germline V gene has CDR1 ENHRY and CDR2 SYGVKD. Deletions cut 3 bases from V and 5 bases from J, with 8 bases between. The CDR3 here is CAISDLAHNEQFF. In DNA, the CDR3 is TGTGCCATCAGTGATTTGGCTCACAATGAGCAGTTCTTC.

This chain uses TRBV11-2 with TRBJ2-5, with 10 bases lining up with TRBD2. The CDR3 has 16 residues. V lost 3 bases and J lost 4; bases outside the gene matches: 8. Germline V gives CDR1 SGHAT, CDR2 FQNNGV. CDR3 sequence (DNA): TGTGCCAGCAGCTTTCAACCTAGCGGGAGAAGAGAGACCCAGTACTTC. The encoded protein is CASSFQPSGRRETQYF.

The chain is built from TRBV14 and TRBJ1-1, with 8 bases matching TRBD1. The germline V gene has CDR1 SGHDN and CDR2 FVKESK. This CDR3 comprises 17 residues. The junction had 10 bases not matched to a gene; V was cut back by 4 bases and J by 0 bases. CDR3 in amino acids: CASSPFRGLGMNTEAFF. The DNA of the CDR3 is TGTGCCAGCAGCCCCTTCAGGGGGCTCGGGATGAACACTGAAGCTTTCTTT.

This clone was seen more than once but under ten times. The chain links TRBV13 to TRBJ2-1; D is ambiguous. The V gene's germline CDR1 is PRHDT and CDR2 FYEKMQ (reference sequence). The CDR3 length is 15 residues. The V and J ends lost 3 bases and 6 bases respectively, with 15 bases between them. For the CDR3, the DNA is TGTGCCAGCAGCTTCTTGGGTCTCACTACCAATGAGCAGTTCTTC. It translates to CASSFLGLTTNEQFF.

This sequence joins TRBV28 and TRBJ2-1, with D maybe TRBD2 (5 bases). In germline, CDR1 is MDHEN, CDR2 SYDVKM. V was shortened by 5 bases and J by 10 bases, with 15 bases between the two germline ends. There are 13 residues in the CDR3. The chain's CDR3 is CASSIHQRSEQFF. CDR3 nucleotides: TGTGCCAGCAGTATCCACCAGCGGTCAGAGCAGTTCTTC. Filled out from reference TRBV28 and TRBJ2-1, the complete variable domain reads DVKVTQSSRYLVKRTGEKVFLECVQDMDHENMFWYRQDPGLGLRLIYFSYDVKMKEKGDIPEGYSVSREKKERFSLILESASTNQTSMYLCASSIHQRSEQFFGPGTRLTVL.

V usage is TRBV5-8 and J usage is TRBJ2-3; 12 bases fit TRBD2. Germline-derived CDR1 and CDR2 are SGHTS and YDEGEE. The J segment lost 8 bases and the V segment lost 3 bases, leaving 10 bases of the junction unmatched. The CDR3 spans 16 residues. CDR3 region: CASSSRVLAGGSTQYF. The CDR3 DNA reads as TGTGCCAGCAGCTCGAGAGTACTAGCGGGAGGTAGTACGCAGTATTTT.

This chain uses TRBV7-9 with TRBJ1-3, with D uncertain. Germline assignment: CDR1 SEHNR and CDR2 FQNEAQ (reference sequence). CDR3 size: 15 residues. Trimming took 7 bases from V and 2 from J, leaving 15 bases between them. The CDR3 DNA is TGTGCCAGCACCCCAGACTCGCGGGCTGGAAACACCATATATTTT. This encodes CASTPDSRAGNTIYF. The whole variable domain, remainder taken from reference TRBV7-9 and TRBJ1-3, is DTGVSQNPRHKITKRGQNVTFRCDPISEHNRLYWYRQTLGQGPEFLTYFQNEAQLEKSRLLSDRFSAERPKGSFSTLEIQRTEQGDSAMYLCASTPDSRAGNTIYFGEGSWLTVV.

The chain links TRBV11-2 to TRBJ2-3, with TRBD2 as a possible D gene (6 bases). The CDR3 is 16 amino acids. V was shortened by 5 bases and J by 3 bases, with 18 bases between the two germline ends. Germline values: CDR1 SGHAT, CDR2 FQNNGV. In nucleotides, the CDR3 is TGTGCCAGCAGCCCCTTGGGGGGAGGACGAACAGATACGCAGTATTTT. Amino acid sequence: CASSPLGGGRTDTQYF.

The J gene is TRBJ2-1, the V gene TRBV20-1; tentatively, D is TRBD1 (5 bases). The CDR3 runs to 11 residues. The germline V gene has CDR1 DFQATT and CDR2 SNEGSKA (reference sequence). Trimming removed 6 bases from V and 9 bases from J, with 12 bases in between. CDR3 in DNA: TGCAGTGCGGACACGGGTCTTGAGCAGTTCTTC. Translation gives CSADTGLEQFF.

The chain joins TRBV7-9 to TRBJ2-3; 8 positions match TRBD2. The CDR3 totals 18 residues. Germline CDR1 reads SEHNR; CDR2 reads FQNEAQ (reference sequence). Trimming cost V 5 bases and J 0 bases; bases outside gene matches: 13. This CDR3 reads CASSRSGRDFRSTDTQYF. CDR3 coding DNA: TGTGCCAGCAGCCGAAGCGGGAGAGACTTTAGAAGCACAGATACGCAGTATTTT.